This is a list of T cell receptor beta chains from one sample in a study of cytomegalovirus exposure and HLA in healthy donors. The repertoire was sequenced with immunoSEQ multiplex PCR; TCRdb's copy has only in-frame clones and lacks some. Of some 120,000 clones listed, 80% are singletons. The sequenced sample consisted of PBMCs. The source is a young man in good health and CMV-seronegative. Each CDR3 is given with its conserved first and last residue. The D gene is left open where the match is weak. Where a row states a size, it is once, few, many or the class of an expanded clone; other rows omit it.

>TRBJ2-3|.|17|TRBD2|TRBV7-9
TGTGCCAGCAGCTTGCGCCGGGGGAGCGGGAGTACAGATACGCAGTATTTT
CASSLRRGSGSTDTQYF
>TRBJ1-3|.|13|TRBD1|TRBV19
TGTGCCAGTAGTTGGGGACAGGGAGACACCATATATTTT
CASSWGQGDTIYF
>TRBJ2-7|.|19|TRBD2|TRBV7-9
TGTGCCAGCAGTCAAGATGGGCGGGAGGGTGGATCGTTGCGCTACGAGCAGTACTTC
CASSQDGREGGSLRYEQYF
>TRBJ2-7|.|17|.|TRBV4-2
TGTGCCAGCAGCCAATATACAGACAGGGACTTAGGCTACGAGCAGTACTTC
CASSQYTDRDLGYEQYF
>TRBJ2-7|.|15|TRBD2|TRBV5-1
TGCGCCAGCGCGAAACTAGCGGGAGGTACCTACGAGCAGTACTTC
CASAKLAGGTYEQYF
>TRBJ2-7|.|16|.|TRBV5-4
TGTGCCAGCAGCTCCGGGGGATGGCAGGGGGTTTACGAGCAGTACTTC
CASSSGGWQGVYEQYF
>TRBJ2-2|.|14|.|TRBV25-1
TGTGCCAGCCAGGAAAGGGGTTACACCGGGGAGCTGTTTTTT
CASQERGYTGELFF
>TRBJ2-1|.|15|.|TRBV5-6
TGTGCCAGCAGCTTGTGGGCAGGGGGGACCAATGAGCAGTTCTTC
CASSLWAGGTNEQFF
>TRBJ1-4|.|15|TRBD1|TRBV5-6
TGTGCCAGCGGGAAAAAGGGGGCACCTAATGAAAAACTGTTTTTT
CASGKKGAPNEKLFF
>TRBJ2-1|few|17|TRBD2|TRBV4-1
TGCGCCAGCAGCCAAGAAGGTGGAACTAGCGGGAGGAATGAGCAGTTCTTC
CASSQEGGTSGRNEQFF
>TRBJ1-5|.|17|.|TRBV18
TGTGCCAGCTCACCCACCGGGTCACAAGGTAGCAATCAGCCCCAGCATTTT
CASSPTGSQGSNQPQHF
>TRBJ2-3|.|16|TRBD2|TRBV7-2
TGTGCCAGCAGCTTTCTTGCGGGAGATGGGACAGATACGCAGTATTTT
CASSFLAGDGTDTQYF
>TRBJ2-2|.|13|TRBD1|TRBV29-1
TGCAGCGTGGATGACAGGGGCACCGGGGAGCTGTTTTTT
CSVDDRGTGELFF
>TRBJ2-2|.|17|.|TRBV5-4
TGTGCCAGCAGCTTGGGGGGTGACTATCTCAACACCGGGGAGCTGTTTTTT
CASSLGGDYLNTGELFF
>TRBJ2-5|.|16|TRBD1|TRBV18
TGTGCCAGCTCACCCCAAAGAGACAGGGACCAAGAGACCCAGTACTTC
CASSPQRDRDQETQYF
>TRBJ2-1|.|20|TRBD2|TRBV5-1
TGCGCCAGCAGCTTACCCCCTTATTCTAGCGGGAGGGCCGTTTACAATGAGCAGTTCTTC
CASSLPPYSSGRAVYNEQFF
>TRBJ1-3|.|15|.|TRBV6-5
TGTGCCAGCAGTTCGGAGGGGTCGGTCAGAAACACCATATATTTT
CASSSEGSVRNTIYF
>TRBJ2-5|.|16|TRBD1|TRBV7-9
TGTGCCAGCAGCTTAGTTGGACAGGGGGCGGCGGAGACCCAGTACTTC
CASSLVGQGAAETQYF
>TRBJ1-1|few|14|.|TRBV5-1
TGCGCCAGCAGCCCGGGACACACAAACACTGAAGCTTTCTTT
CASSPGHTNTEAFF
>TRBJ1-3|.|18|.|TRBV19
TGTGCCAGTAGTATTTTCTCCAGCATAGGGAGCTCTGGAAACACCATATATTTT
CASSIFSSIGSSGNTIYF
>TRBJ1-1|.|14|TRBD1|TRBV27
TGTGCCAGCAGTCAGGGACAGGGTATCGCTGAAGCTTTCTTT
CASSQGQGIAEAFF
>TRBJ2-7|once|18|TRBD2|TRBV4-3
TGCGCCAGCAGCCTCGGACTAGCGGGCGACATTAGCTCCTACGAGCAGTACTTC
CASSLGLAGDISSYEQYF
>TRBJ2-1|.|14|.|TRBV19
TGTGCCAGTAGTATAGGTAACGGCTACAATGAGCAGTTCTTC
CASSIGNGYNEQFF
>TRBJ2-5|.|16|TRBD2|TRBV11-2
TGTGCCAGCAGGTCGGGGGGCGGGAGGGGTCAAGAGACCCAGTACTTC
CASRSGGGRGQETQYF
>TRBJ2-2|.|17|TRBD2|TRBV5-1
TGCGCCAGCAGCTTGGGGTTAGCGGGAGTCGAGACCGGGGAGCTGTTTTTT
CASSLGLAGVETGELFF
>TRBJ2-3|.|14|TRBD1|TRBV15
TGTGCCACCAGCAGGGGACAGGGGACAGATACGCAGTATTTT
CATSRGQGTDTQYF
>TRBJ2-4|.|17|.|TRBV28
TGTGCCAGCAGTTTCATTCAGGGGATAAACTTCAAAAACATTCAGTACTTC
CASSFIQGINFKNIQYF
>TRBJ1-1|few|14|.|TRBV9
TGTGCCAGCAGCCCCGGGAGCCGAGGTACTGAAGCTTTCTTT
CASSPGSRGTEAFF
>TRBJ2-5|.|18|TRBD2|TRBV28
TGTGCCAGCGGAAGGGGGGGAGGGCTAGCGGGGGGGAAAGAGACCCAGTACTTC
CASGRGGGLAGGKETQYF
>TRBJ2-7|.|15|TRBD1|TRBV11-3
TGTGCCAGCAGCTTAACGGGACAGCTCTCCTACGAGCAGTACTTC
CASSLTGQLSYEQYF
>TRBJ2-1|.|16|.|TRBV12-5
TGTGCTAGTGGTTTGGGACGGTCTACCGCGGGAAATGAGCAGTTCTTC
CASGLGRSTAGNEQFF
>TRBJ2-5|.|16|TRBD2|TRBV28
TGTGCCAGCAGTTCCCACGGACTAGTGGGGGGTAAGACCCAGTACTTC
CASSSHGLVGGKTQYF
>TRBJ1-2|.|12|.|TRBV7-2
TGTGCCAGCAGCTCCAGTAACTATGGCTACACCTTC
CASSSSNYGYTF
>TRBJ1-2|.|15|TRBD1|TRBV7-2
TGTGCCAGCAGCTTCTCTCAAAGACAGGGCTATGGCTACACCTTC
CASSFSQRQGYGYTF
>TRBJ2-7|.|12|.|TRBV6-1
TGTGCCAGCAGCCCCAGGCCATACGAGCAGTACTTC
CASSPRPYEQYF
>TRBJ2-1|.|15|.|TRBV7-9
TGTGCCAGCAGCCCCGGGTCAGCCTCCTACAATGAGCAGTTCTTC
CASSPGSASYNEQFF
>TRBJ2-7|.|14|.|TRBV7-9
TGTGCCAGCAGCTTAGGGACAGAAGTATACGAGCAGTACTTC
CASSLGTEVYEQYF
>TRBJ2-5|once|14|.|TRBV7-9
TGTGCCAGCAGCTTAGAGGCGGGTCAAGAGACCCAGTACTTC
CASSLEAGQETQYF
>TRBJ2-5|.|15|TRBD2|TRBV13
TGTGCCAGCGGTGAGGGACTAGCCAATCCAGAGACCCAGTACTTC
CASGEGLANPETQYF
>TRBJ2-7|.|13|TRBD1|TRBV11-2
TGTGCCAGCAGCCAGGGGGTGCCTACCGAGCAGTACTTC
CASSQGVPTEQYF
>TRBJ2-5|.|16|TRBD1|TRBV9
TGTGCCAGCAGCTTGCGACCTGGACAGGGGGGAGAGACCCAGTACTTC
CASSLRPGQGGETQYF
>TRBJ2-2|.|15|TRBD2|TRBV28
TGTGCCAGCAGTTTGCGGGGGGCGTACACCGGGGAGCTGTTTTTT
CASSLRGAYTGELFF
>TRBJ2-1|.|13|.|TRBV6-5
TGTGCCAGCAGCAGGGACTCGCGCCATGAGCAGTTCTTC
CASSRDSRHEQFF
>TRBJ2-7|.|15|.|TRBV9
TGTGCCAGCAGCGTAGCTCCCGACAGAACCTACGAGCAGTACTTC
CASSVAPDRTYEQYF
>TRBJ2-5|few|15|.|TRBV5-5
TGTGCCAGCAGCTTTTCTGAGATGTACCAAGAGACCCAGTACTTC
CASSFSEMYQETQYF
>TRBJ1-1|.|14|.|TRBV4-1
TGCGCCAGCAGCCAAGCGCGGGGGCGAACTGAAGCTTTCTTT
CASSQARGRTEAFF
>TRBJ2-2|once|14|.|TRBV5-1
TGCGCCAGCAGCTTGTCTAGCGCCACCGGGGAGCTGTTTTTT
CASSLSSATGELFF